This T cell receptor (beta chain) was recorded in a study of blood T cell repertoires in COVID-19. The overall study: From the United States, Italy and Spain came samples of acute and convalescent COVID-19. T cells, B-cell-depleted T cells, or PBMCs supplied cDNA or gDNA.

Source study methods: Reference gene primer amplification gave estimated nucleated cell counts. Assay used: immunoSEQ multiplex PCR; TCRdb lists only in-frame clones, some missing. V, J and clone size derive from that table, while D and trimming were established from the DNA sequence. Among about 93,000 clones, roughly 90% were seen once, and the ten largest hold 15% to 20%. The V segment lost 5 bases and the J segment 2 bases; nucleotides outside the gene matches: 3. Germline V gives CDR1 SGHNT, CDR2 YENEEA. The CDR3 extends over 14 amino acids. The sequencing input was peripheral blood. V is TRBV11-3 and J is TRBJ1-5, with 7 bases that match TRBD1. The sequence was collected from an elderly woman with acute or convalescent COVID-19. CDR3 sequence (DNA): TGTGCCAGCAGCCGAGGGGGCGGCAATCAGCCCCAGCATTTT. It translates to CASSRGGGNQPQHF.